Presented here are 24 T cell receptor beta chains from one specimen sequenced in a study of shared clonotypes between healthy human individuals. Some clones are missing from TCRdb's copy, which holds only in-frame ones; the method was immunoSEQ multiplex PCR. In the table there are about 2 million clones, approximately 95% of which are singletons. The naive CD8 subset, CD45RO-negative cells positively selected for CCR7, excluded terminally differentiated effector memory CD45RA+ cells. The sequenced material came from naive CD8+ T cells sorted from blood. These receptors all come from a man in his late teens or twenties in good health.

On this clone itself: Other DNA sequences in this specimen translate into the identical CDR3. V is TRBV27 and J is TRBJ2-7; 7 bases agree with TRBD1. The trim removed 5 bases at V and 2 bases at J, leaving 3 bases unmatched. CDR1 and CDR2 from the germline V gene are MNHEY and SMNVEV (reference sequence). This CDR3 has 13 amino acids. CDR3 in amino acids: CASSPTGTYEQYF. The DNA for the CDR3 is TGTGCCAGCAGTCCGACAGGGACCTACGAGCAGTACTTC.

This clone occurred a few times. This CDR3 is CASSSTGQPTGELFF. CDR3 in DNA: TGTGCCAGCAGCTCGACCGGCCAACCCACCGGGGAGCTGTTTTTT. The V call is TRBV7-9, the J call TRBJ2-2; unclear D gene. The ends were cut back, 4 bases at V and 4 bases at J, with 13 bases in the middle. CDR1 and CDR2 from the germline V gene are SEHNR and FQNEAQ (reference sequence). CDR3 length equals 15 residues.

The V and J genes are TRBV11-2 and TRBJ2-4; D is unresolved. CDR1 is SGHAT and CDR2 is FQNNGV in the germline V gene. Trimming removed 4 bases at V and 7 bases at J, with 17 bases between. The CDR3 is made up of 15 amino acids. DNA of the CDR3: TGTGCCAGCAGCTCCCCCTGGGCGCTGGGGAACATTCAGTACTTC. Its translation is CASSSPWALGNIQYF.

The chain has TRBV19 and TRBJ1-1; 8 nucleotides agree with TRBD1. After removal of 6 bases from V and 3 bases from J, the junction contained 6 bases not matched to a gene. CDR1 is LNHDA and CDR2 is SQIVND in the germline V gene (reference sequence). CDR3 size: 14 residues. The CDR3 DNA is TGTGCCAGTAGGGAGACAGGGGAGGACACTGAAGCTTTCTTT. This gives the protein CASRETGEDTEAFF. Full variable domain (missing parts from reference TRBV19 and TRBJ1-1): DGGITQSPKYLFRKEGQNVTLSCEQNLNHDAMYWYRQDPGQGLRLIYYSQIVNDFQKGDIAEGYSVSREKKESFPLTVTSAQKNPTAFYLCASRETGEDTEAFFGQGTRLTVV.

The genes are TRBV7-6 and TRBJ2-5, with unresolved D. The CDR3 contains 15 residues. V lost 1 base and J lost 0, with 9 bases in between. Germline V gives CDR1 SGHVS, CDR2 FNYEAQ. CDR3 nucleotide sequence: TGTGCCAGCAGCTTAGTTGCGGAGCACCAAGAGACCCAGTACTTC. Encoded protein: CASSLVAEHQETQYF.

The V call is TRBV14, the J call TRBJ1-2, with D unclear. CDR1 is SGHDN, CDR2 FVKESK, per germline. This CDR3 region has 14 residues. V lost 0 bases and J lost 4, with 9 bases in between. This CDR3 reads CASSQEGGLYGYTF. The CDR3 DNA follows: TGTGCCAGCAGCCAAGAAGGAGGACTCTATGGCTACACCTTC.

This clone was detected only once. The CDR3 nucleotides are TGTGCCTGGAGCGGGACACTTTACAATGAGCAGTTCTTC. Encoded protein: CAWSGTLYNEQFF. V gene TRBV30 combines with J gene TRBJ2-1; D is perhaps TRBD1 (6 bases). Trimming removed 3 bases from V and 4 bases from J, with 10 bases in between. This CDR3 has 13 amino acids. Germline values: CDR1 GTSNPN, CDR2 SVGIG (reference sequence).

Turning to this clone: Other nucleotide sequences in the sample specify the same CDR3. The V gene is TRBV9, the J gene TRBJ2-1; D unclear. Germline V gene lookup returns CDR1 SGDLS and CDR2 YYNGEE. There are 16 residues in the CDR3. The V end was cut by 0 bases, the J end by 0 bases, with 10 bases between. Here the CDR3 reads CASSVEGFSSYNEQFF. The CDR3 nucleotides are TGTGCCAGCAGCGTAGAAGGGTTCAGCTCCTACAATGAGCAGTTCTTC.

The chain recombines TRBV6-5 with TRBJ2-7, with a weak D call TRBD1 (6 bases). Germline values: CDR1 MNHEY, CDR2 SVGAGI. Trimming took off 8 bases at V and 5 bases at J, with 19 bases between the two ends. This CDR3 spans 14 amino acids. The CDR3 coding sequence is TGTGCCAGCTCGTCTGAAGGGGGACCCAACGAGCAGTACTTC. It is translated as CASSSEGGPNEQYF.

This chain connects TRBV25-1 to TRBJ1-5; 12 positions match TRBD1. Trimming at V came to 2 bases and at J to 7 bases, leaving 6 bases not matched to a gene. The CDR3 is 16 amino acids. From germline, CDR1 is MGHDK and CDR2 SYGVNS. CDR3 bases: TGTGCCAGCAGTGAAGGGGGACAGGGGGCTTGGCAGCCCCAGCATTTT. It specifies CASSEGGQGAWQPQHF.

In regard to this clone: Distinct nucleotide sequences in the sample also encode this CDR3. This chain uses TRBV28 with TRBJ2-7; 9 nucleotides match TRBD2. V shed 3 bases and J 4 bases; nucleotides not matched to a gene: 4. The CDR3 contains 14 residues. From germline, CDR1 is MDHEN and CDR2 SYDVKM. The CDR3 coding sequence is TGTGCCAGCAGTTTGGGTAGCGGGGGTTACGAGCAGTACTTC. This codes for CASSLGSGGYEQYF.

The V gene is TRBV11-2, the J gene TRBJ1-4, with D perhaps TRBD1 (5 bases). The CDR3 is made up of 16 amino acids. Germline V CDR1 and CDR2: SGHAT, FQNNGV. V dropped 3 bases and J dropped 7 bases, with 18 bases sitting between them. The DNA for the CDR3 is TGTGCCAGCAGCTTGTCCCCAGGGACCTCAACTGAAAAACTGTTTTTT. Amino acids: CASSLSPGTSTEKLFF.

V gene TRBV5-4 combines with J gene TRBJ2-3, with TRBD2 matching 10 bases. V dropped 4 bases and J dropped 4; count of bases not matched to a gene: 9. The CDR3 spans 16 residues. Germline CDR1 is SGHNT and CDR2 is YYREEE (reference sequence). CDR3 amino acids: CASSQAGGLFPDTQYF. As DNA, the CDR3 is TGTGCCAGCAGCCAAGCGGGAGGGCTGTTTCCAGATACGCAGTATTTT.

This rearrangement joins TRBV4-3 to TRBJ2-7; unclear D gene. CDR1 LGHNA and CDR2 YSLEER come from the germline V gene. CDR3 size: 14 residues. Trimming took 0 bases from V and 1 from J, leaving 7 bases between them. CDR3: CASSQDRSSYEQYF. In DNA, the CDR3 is TGCGCCAGCAGCCAAGACCGAAGTTCCTACGAGCAGTACTTC.

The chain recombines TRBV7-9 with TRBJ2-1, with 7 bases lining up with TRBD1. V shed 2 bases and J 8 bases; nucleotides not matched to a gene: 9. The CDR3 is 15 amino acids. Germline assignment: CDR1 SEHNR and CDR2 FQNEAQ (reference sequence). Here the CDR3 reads CASSLQDRSLYEQFF. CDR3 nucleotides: TGTGCCAGCAGCTTACAGGACAGGTCGCTCTATGAGCAGTTCTTC.

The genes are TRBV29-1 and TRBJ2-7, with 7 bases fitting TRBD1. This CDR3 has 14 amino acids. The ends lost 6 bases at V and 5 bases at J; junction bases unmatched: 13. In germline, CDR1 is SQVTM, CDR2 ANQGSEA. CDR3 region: CSVENRQGDHEQYF. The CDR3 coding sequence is TGCAGCGTGGAAAATAGACAGGGCGACCACGAGCAGTACTTC.

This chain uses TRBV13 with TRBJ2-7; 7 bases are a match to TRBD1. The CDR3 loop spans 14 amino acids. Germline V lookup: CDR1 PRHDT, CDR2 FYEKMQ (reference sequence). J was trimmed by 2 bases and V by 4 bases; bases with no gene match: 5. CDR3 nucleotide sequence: TGTGCCAGCAGCTCCTGGGACAGAGCCTACGAGCAGTACTTC. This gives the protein CASSSWDRAYEQYF.

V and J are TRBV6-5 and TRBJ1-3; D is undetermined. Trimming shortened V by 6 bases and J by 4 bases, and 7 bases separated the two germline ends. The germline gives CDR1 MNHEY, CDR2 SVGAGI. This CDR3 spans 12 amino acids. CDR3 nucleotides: TGTGCCAGCAGCCCTGGAGGAAACACCATATATTTT. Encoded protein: CASSPGGNTIYF.

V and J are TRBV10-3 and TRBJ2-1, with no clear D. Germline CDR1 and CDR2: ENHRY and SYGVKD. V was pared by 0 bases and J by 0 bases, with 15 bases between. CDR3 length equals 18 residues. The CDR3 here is CAISESWSPESSYNEQFF. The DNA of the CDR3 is TGTGCCATCAGTGAGTCGTGGTCTCCTGAAAGCTCCTACAATGAGCAGTTCTTC.

The CDR3 here is CASSIDLDSGDVDTQYF. The CDR3 nucleotides are TGTGCCAGTAGTATAGATCTGGACAGCGGTGATGTGGATACGCAGTATTTT. The gene calls are TRBV19 and TRBJ2-3; D is perhaps TRBD1 (6 bases). Trimming stripped 0 bases from V and 6 bases from J, with 19 bases between. Germline V gives CDR1 LNHDA, CDR2 SQIVND (reference sequence). This CDR3 spans 17 amino acids.

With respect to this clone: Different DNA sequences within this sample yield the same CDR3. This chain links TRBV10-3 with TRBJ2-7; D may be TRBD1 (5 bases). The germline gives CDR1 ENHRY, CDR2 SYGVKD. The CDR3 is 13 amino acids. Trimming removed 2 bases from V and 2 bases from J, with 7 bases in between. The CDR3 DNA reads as TGTGCCATCAGTGAGGGGGCTACCTACGAGCAGTACTTC. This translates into CAISEGATYEQYF.

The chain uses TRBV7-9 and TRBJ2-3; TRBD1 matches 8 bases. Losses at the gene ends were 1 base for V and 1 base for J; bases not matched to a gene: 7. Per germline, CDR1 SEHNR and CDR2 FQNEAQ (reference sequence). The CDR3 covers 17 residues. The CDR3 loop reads CASSLGGGQDRTDTQYF. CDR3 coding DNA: TGTGCCAGCAGCTTAGGAGGGGGACAGGACCGCACAGATACGCAGTATTTT. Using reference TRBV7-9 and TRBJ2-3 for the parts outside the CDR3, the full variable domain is DTGVSQNPRHKITKRGQNVTFRCDPISEHNRLYWYRQTLGQGPEFLTYFQNEAQLEKSRLLSDRFSAERPKGSFSTLEIQRTEQGDSAMYLCASSLGGGQDRTDTQYFGPGTRLTVL.

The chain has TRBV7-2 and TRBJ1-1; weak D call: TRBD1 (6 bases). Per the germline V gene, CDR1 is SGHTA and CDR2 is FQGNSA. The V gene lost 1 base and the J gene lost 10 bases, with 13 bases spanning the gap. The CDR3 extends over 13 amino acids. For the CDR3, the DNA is TGTGCCAGCAGCTTAGGGGGGGCCTTCGGAGCTTTCTTT. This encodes CASSLGGAFGAFF. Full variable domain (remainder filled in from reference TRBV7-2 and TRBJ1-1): GAGVSQSPSNKVTEKGKDVELRCDPISGHTALYWYRQSLGQGLEFLIYFQGNSAPDKSGLPSDRFSAERTGGSVSTLTIQRTQQEDSAVYLCASSLGGAFGAFFGQGTRLTVV.

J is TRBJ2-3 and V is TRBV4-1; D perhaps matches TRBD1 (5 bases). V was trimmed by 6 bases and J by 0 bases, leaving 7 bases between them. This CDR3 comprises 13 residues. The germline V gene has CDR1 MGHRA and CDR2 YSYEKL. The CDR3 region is CASRDISTDTQYF. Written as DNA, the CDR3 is TGCGCCAGCAGGGACATAAGCACAGATACGCAGTATTTT.